Below, one TCR beta chain is given with its context. No antigen is known for it. These data originate in a study of cytomegalovirus exposure and HLA in healthy donors. Study context: The Caucasian-associated ancestry cluster held roughly 78% of approximately 400 genotyped donors.

General observations from the study: Previous analysis showed most TCR beta V segments were productive about 87% or about 30% of the time.

Germline V CDR1 and CDR2: SGHRS, YFSETQ. The CDR3 has 13 amino acids. Trimming took off 0 bases at V and 10 bases at J, with 11 bases between the two ends. Researchers ran the PCR with 60 Vbeta and 13 Jbeta primers. Clones were sequenced by immunoSEQ multiplex PCR, and TCRdb holds only the in-frame ones, with some missing. This repertoire shows roughly 300,000 clones, 86% found once; its top ten account for 3% to 4%. Sequenced: PBMCs. The TCR originated in a man aged 35 to 55 in good health and CMV-seropositive. V usage is TRBV5-1 and J usage is TRBJ2-1, with D perhaps TRBD2 (6 bases). The CDR3 coding sequence is TGCGCCAGCAGCTTGGCGGGGGATAACGAGCAGTTCTTC. This sequence encodes CASSLAGDNEQFF. Variable domain in full (rest from reference TRBV5-1 and TRBJ2-1): KAGVTQTPRYLIKTRGQQVTLSCSPISGHRSVSWYQQTPGQGLQFLFEYFSETQRNKGNFPGRFSGRQFSNSRSEMNVSTLELGDSALYLCASSLAGDNEQFFGPGTRLTVL.